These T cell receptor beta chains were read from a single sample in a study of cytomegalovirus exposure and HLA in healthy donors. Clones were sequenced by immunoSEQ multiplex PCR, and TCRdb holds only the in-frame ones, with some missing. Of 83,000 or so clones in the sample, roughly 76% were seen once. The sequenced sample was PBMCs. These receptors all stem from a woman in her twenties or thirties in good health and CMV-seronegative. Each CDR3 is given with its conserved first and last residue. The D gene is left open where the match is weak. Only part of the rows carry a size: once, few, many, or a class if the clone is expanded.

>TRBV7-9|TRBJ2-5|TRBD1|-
TGTGCCAGCAGCCCGATGGGGACAGGGGGGGAGACCCAGTACTTC
CASSPMGTGGETQYF
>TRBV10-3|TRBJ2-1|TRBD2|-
TGTGCCATCAGTGAGTCTCTAGCGGGAGCCGCCAATGAGCAGTTCTTC
CAISESLAGAANEQFF
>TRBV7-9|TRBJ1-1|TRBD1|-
TGTTCCGGCCAGTCCACGGACAGGCAAGCTTTCTTT
CSGQSTDRQAFF
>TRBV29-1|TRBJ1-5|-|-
TGCAGCGTCCCACAGGAGAATCAGCCCCAGCATTTT
CSVPQENQPQHF
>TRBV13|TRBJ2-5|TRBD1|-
TGTGCCAGCAGCCAGGGGGCCCAAGAGACCCAGTACTTC
CASSQGAQETQYF
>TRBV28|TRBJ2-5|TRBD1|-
TGTGCCAGCCACCGACAGGGGACTTTCCAAGAGACCCAGTACTTC
CASHRQGTFQETQYF
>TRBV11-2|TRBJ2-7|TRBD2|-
TGTGCCAGCAGCTTACTTAAGCGGGGAACCTACGAACAGTACTTC
CASSLLKRGTYEQYF
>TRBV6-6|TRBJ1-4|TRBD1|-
TGTGCCAGCAGCCCAGGGGGCTTAACTGAAAAACTGTTTTTT
CASSPGGLTEKLFF
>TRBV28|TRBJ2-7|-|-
TGTGCCACCTCCGGGACTTCATCCTACGAGCAGTACTTC
CATSGTSSYEQYF
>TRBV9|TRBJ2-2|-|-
TGTGCCAGCAGCGTAGGCGGGGACACCGGGGAGCTGTTTTTT
CASSVGGDTGELFF
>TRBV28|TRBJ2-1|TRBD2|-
TGTGCCAGCAGTTTTCGTTTTGGTCCTAGCGGGAGCGTAAATGAGCAGTTCTTC
CASSFRFGPSGSVNEQFF
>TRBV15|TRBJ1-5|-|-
TGTGCCACCAGTACTATCGAAGTTCTTTCAGGGTACGGTCAGCCCCAGCATTTT
CATSTIEVLSGYGQPQHF
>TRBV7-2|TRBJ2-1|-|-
TGTGCCAGCAGATACGAGATGAGCTCCTACAATGAGCAGTTCTTC
CASRYEMSSYNEQFF
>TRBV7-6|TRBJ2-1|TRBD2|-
TGTGCCAGCAGCTGGGGCTCCGGGACTAGCGTATACAATGAGCAGTTCTTC
CASSWGSGTSVYNEQFF
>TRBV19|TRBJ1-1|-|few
TGTGCCAGTAGTATAGATGTCGGCAGAGGAACGGCTGAAGCTTTCTTT
CASSIDVGRGTAEAFF